These T cell receptor beta chains were read from a single sample in a study of blood T cells in healthy people across ages. TCRdb passed the 5' RACE reads through MiXCR, listing each CDR3 protein once. The table shows 600,000 to 1,000,000 distinct CDR3 sequences, with 58% occurring only once. The specimen was blood. These receptors came from a man aged 25-40 years in good health. CDR3s include the opening cysteine and the closing phenylalanine or tryptophan. D genes are given only for firm matches. The size field is filled for only some rows; it gives once, few, many or a size class.

few	TRBV9	TRBD1	TRBJ1-6	CASSVGTGILSPLHF	TGTGCCAGCAGCGTAGGGACAGGAATCCTTTCACCCCTCCACTTT
NA	TRBV6-2/TRBV6-3	TRBD2	TRBJ2-5	CASSSLNVGRGDETQYF	TGTGCCAGCAGTTCCCTCAACGTCGGGCGGGGGGACGAGACCCAGTACTTC
NA	TRBV5-5	NA	TRBJ2-1	CAGSPGPRNYNEQFF	TGTGCCGGCAGCCCGGGCCCACGTAACTACAATGAGCAGTTCTTC
NA	TRBV29-1	NA	TRBJ1-6	CSVLGPDSYNSPLHF	TGCAGCGTTTTAGGGCCCGACTCCTATAATTCACCCCTCCACTTT
NA	TRBV7-2	TRBD2	TRBJ2-5	CASSLVADPGGQETQYF	TGTGCCAGCAGCTTAGTTGCGGACCCCGGGGGGCAAGAGACCCAGTACTTC
few	TRBV2	TRBD2	TRBJ2-6	CASKREGTSSGANVLTF	TGTGCCAGCAAGAGGGAGGGAACTAGCTCTGGGGCCAACGTCCTGACTTTC
once	TRBV20-1	NA	TRBJ1-5	CSAPLGIDQPQHF	TGCAGTGCTCCCCTCGGTATCGATCAGCCCCAGCATTTT
NA	TRBV28	NA	TRBJ2-1	CASGAPGGGGPYNEQFF	TGTGCCAGCGGCGCCCCCGGAGGGGGGGGTCCCTACAATGAGCAGTTCTTC
NA	TRBV18	NA	TRBJ1-1	CASSPPWGQFEAFF	TGTGCCAGCTCACCACCGTGGGGGCAGTTTGAAGCTTTCTTT
NA	TRBV6-2/TRBV6-3	NA	TRBJ2-2	CASSGLAPGELFF	TGTGCCAGCAGTGGGCTCGCTCCCGGGGAGCTGTTTTTT
NA	TRBV12-3/TRBV12-4	TRBD1	TRBJ1-2	CASSRQGANYGYTF	TGTGCCAGCAGTCGACAGGGAGCTAACTATGGCTACACCTTC
NA	TRBV12-3/TRBV12-4	NA	TRBJ1-5	CASSRRGNNQPQHF	TGTGCCAGCAGTCGCAGGGGTAACAATCAGCCCCAGCATTTT
NA	TRBV6-5	TRBD2	TRBJ2-3	CASSSAGGITDTQYF	TGTGCCAGCAGTTCCGCGGGGGGGATCACAGATACGCAGTATTTT
few	TRBV4-3	NA	TRBJ2-7	CASSQDYGSYEQYF	TGCGCCAGCAGCCAAGATTACGGTTCCTACGAGCAGTACTTC
NA	TRBV3-1	NA	TRBJ2-1	CASSQDRDEQFF	TGTGCCAGCAGCCAAGACCGGGACGAGCAGTTCTTC
NA	TRBV10-3	NA	TRBJ2-1	CAISPLDVPEQFF	TGTGCCATCAGTCCCCTAGATGTGCCTGAGCAGTTCTTC
few	TRBV4-3	NA	TRBJ2-1	CASSQTKSSYNEQFF	TGCGCCAGCAGCCAAACCAAGAGCTCCTACAATGAGCAGTTCTTC
NA	TRBV7-2	TRBD2	TRBJ2-1	CASSFSNGRRTYNEQFF	TGTGCCAGCAGCTTCAGTAACGGGAGGCGGACCTACAACGAGCAGTTCTTC
NA	TRBV4-1	NA	TRBJ2-1	CASSQVIILNQRLVSLYNEQFF	TGCGCCAGCAGCCAAGTTATTATCCTAAATCAAAGACTAGTCTCGCTGTACAATGAGCAGTTCTTC
NA	TRBV28	NA	TRBJ2-7	CASAPGASSSYEQYF	TGTGCCTCCGCTCCGGGAGCCTCTAGCTCCTACGAGCAGTACTTC
few	TRBV27	NA	TRBJ2-7	CASSFIGGSSYEQYF	TGTGCCAGCAGTTTTATCGGCGGAAGCTCCTACGAGCAGTACTTC
NA	TRBV3-1	TRBD2	TRBJ2-7	CASSPTSGRAVGEQYF	TGTGCCAGCAGCCCGACTAGCGGGAGGGCCGTGGGCGAGCAGTACTTC
NA	TRBV10-3	NA	TRBJ2-3	CATAPDLTDTQYF	TGTGCAACAGCCCCGGATCTCACAGATACGCAGTATTTT
few	TRBV6-2/TRBV6-3	TRBD1	TRBJ1-1	CASSTTGLGTEAFF	TGTGCCAGCAGTACGACAGGGCTGGGCACTGAAGCTTTCTTT
few	TRBV29-1	NA	TRBJ1-1	CSASSADLYIMNTEAFF	TGCAGTGCGTCCTCTGCGGACCTCTACATTATGAACACTGAAGCTTTCTTT
NA	TRBV7-2	NA	TRBJ2-7	CASSLDFGPEQYF	TGTGCCAGCAGCTTAGATTTTGGGCCCGAGCAGTACTTC
NA	TRBV24-1	TRBD1	TRBJ2-1	CATSDFGQGRHEQFF	TGTGCCACCAGTGATTTCGGACAGGGGCGCCATGAGCAGTTCTTC
NA	TRBV4-3	NA	TRBJ1-2	CASSQDIRGRYTF	TGCGCCAGCAGCCAAGATATAAGGGGCCGCTACACCTTC
NA	TRBV7-2	TRBD2	TRBJ2-5	CASSLPGDYVTQYF	TGTGCCAGCAGCTTGCCGGGGGACTATGTGACCCAGTACTTC
NA	TRBV20-1	NA	TRBJ2-1	CRGREYNEQFF	TGCAGGGGCCGGGAGTACAATGAGCAGTTCTTC
NA	TRBV20-1	NA	TRBJ1-6	CSAVSRGNSPLHF	TGCAGTGCTGTGAGCAGGGGTAATTCACCCCTCCACTTT
NA	TRBV20-1	NA	TRBJ1-5	CSARDSGNRTQPQHF	TGCAGTGCTAGAGATTCTGGGAATAGGACACAGCCCCAGCATTTT
NA	TRBV12-3/TRBV12-4	TRBD1	TRBJ2-7	CASRAGTDSYEQYF	TGTGCCAGCAGAGCCGGGACAGACTCCTACGAGCAGTACTTC
NA	TRBV23-1	TRBD2	TRBJ2-5	CASSLVGTELAGGGRYF	TGCGCCAGCAGTCTTGTTGGGACGGAACTAGCGGGAGGCGGGCGGTACTTC
NA	TRBV10-3	NA	TRBJ2-7	CAISEPRGTSYEQYF	TGTGCCATCAGTGAGCCCCGGGGAACCTCCTACGAGCAGTACTTC
NA	TRBV18	NA	TRBJ2-5	CASSEGGGAEQETQYF	TGTGCCAGCTCTGAAGGCGGCGGGGCCGAACAAGAGACCCAGTACTTC
NA	TRBV11-1	NA	TRBJ2-5	CASSRRPGQGETQYF	TGTGCCAGCAGTCGTCGACCCGGGCAGGGAGAGACCCAGTACTTC
many	TRBV27	NA	TRBJ2-1	CASSSLRVDEQFF	TGTGCCAGCAGTTCCCTTCGGGTGGATGAGCAGTTCTTC
NA	TRBV5-1	TRBD2	TRBJ2-7	CASSGRGTPVEQYF	TGCGCCAGCAGCGGGCGGGGGACCCCGGTCGAGCAGTACTTC
NA	TRBV4-3	NA	TRBJ2-3	CASSLTMEAEDFATDTQYF	TGCGCCAGCAGCCTTACGATGGAGGCAGAAGATTTCGCCACAGATACGCAGTATTTT
NA	TRBV12-3/TRBV12-4	NA	TRBJ1-2	CASSFGYYGYTF	TGTGCCAGCAGTTTTGGGTACTATGGCTACACCTTC
NA	TRBV6-2/TRBV6-3	TRBD2	TRBJ2-7	CASFKASGEDGSYEQYF	TGTGCCAGCTTTAAGGCTAGCGGAGAGGACGGGTCCTACGAGCAGTACTTC
NA	TRBV7-2	NA	TRBJ2-3	CASRTMEDTQYF	TGTGCCAGCAGGACTATGGAAGATACGCAGTATTTT
NA	TRBV7-9	NA	TRBJ2-6	CASSPGNSGANVLTF	TGTGCCAGCAGCCCAGGGAACTCTGGGGCCAACGTCCTGACTTTC
NA	TRBV6-7	TRBD2	TRBJ2-3	CARRSAGGRGETDTQYF	TGTGCCAGAAGGTCCGCGGGAGGACGGGGTGAGACAGATACGCAGTATTTT
few	TRBV2	NA	TRBJ2-5	CASSGGGLSSETQYF	TGTGCCAGCAGTGGGGGCGGGCTCTCGTCGGAGACCCAGTACTTC
NA	TRBV2	NA	TRBJ1-5	CASSDEGVDNQPQHF	TGTGCCAGCAGTGACGAGGGGGTTGACAATCAGCCCCAGCATTTT
NA	TRBV30	NA	TRBJ1-2	CAWSPVAYGYTF	TGTGCCTGGAGTCCTGTGGCATATGGCTACACCTTC